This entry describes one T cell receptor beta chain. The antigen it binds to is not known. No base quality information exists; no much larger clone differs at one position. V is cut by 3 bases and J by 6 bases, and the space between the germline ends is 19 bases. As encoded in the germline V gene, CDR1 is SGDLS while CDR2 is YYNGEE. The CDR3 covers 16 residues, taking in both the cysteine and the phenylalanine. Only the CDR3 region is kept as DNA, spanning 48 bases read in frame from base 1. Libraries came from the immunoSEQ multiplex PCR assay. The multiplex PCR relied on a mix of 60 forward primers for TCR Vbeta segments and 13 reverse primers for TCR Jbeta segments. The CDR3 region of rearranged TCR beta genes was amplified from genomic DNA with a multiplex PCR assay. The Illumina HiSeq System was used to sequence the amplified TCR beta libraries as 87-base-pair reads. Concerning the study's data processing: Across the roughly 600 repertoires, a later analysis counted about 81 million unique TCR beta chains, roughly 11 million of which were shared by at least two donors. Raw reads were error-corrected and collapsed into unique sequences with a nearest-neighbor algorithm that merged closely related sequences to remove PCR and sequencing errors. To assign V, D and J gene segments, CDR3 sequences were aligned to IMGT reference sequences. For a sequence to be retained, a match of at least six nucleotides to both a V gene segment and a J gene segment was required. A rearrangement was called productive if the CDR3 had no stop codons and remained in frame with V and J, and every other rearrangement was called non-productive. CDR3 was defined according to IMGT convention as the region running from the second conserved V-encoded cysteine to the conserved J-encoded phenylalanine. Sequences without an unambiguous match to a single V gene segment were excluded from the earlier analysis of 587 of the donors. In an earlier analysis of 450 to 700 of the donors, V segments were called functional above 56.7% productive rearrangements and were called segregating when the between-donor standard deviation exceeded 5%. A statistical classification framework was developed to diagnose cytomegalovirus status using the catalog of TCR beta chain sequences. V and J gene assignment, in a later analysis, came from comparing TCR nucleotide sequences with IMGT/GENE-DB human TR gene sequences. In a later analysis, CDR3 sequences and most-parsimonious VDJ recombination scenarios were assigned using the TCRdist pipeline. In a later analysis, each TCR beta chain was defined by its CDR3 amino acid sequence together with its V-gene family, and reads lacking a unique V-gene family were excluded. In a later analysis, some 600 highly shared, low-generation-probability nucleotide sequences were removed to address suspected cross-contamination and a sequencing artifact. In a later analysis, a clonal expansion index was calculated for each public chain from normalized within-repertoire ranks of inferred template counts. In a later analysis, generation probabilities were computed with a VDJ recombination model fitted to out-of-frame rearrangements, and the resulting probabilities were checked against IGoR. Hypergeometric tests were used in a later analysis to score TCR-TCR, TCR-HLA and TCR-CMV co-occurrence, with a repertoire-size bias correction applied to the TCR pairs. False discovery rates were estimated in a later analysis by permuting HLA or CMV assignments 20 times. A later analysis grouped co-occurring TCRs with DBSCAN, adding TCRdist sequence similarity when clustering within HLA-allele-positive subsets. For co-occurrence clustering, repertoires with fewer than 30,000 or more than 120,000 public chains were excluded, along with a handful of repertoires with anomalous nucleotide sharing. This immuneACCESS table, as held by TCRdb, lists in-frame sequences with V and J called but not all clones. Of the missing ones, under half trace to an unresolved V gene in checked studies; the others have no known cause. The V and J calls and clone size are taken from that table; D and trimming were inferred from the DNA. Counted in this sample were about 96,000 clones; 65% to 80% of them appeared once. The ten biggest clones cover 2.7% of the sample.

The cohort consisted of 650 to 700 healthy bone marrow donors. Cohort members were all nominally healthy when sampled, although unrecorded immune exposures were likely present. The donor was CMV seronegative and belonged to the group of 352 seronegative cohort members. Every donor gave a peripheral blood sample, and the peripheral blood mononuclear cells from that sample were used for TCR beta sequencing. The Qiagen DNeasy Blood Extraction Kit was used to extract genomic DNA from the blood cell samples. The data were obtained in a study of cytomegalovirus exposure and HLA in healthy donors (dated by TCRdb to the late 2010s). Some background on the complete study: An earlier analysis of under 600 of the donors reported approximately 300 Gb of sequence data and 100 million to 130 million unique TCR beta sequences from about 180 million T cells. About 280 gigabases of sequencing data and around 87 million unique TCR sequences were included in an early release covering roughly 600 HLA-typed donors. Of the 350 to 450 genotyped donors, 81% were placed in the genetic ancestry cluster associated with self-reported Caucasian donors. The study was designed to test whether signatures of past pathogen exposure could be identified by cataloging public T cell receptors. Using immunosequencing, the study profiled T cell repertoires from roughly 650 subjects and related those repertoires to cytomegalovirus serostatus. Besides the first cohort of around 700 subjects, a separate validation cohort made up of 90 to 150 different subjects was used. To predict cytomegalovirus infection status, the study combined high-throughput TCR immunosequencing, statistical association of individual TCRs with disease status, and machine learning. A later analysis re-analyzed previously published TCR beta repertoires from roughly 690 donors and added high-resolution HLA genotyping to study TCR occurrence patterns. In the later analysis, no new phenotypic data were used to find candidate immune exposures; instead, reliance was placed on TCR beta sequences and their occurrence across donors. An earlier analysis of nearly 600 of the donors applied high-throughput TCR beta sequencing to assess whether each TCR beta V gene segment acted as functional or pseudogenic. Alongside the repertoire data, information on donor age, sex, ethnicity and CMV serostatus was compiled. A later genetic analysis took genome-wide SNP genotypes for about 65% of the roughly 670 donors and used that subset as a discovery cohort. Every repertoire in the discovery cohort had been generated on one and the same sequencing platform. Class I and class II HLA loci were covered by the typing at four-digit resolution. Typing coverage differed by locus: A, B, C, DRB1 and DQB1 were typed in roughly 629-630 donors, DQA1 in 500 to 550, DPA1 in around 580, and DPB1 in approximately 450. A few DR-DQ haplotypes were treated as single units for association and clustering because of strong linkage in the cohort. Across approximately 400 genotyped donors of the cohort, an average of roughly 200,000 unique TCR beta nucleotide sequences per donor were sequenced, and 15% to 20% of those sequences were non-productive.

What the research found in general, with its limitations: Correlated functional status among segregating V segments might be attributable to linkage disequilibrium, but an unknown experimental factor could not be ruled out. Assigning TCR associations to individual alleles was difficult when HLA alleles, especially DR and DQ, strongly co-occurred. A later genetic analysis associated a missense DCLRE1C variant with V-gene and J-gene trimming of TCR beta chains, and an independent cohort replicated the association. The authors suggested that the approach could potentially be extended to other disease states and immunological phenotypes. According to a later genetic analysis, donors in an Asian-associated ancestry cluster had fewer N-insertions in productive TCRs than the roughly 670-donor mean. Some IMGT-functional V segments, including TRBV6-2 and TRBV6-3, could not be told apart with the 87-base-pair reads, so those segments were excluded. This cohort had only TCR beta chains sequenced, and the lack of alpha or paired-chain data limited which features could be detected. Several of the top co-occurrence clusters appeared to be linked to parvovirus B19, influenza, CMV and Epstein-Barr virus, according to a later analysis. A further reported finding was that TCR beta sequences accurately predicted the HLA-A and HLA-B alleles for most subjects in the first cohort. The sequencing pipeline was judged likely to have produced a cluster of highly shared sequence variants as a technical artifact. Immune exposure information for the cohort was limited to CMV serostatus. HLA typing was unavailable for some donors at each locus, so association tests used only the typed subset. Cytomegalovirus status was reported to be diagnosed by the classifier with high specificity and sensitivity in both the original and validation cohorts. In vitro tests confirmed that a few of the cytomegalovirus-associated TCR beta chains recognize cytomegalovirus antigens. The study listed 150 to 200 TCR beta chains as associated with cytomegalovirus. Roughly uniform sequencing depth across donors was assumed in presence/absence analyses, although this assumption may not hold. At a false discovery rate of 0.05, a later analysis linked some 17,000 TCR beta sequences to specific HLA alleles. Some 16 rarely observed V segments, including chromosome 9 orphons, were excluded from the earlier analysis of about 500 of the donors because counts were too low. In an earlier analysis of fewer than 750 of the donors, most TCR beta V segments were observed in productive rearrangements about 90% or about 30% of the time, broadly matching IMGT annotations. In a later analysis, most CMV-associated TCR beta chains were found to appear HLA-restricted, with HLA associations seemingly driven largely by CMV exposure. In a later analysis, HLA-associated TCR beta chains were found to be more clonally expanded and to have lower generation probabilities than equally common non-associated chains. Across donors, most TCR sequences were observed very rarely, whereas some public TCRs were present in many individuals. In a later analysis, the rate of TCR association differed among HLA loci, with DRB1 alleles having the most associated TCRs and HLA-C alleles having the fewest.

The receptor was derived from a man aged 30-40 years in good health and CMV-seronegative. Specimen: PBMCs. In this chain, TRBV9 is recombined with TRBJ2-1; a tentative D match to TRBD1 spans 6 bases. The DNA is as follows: TGTGCCAGCAGCGGACAGACAGGACCCTCGGCCAATGAGCAGTTCTTC. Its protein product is CASSGQTGPSANEQFF. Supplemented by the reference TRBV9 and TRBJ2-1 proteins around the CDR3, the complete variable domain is DSGVTQTPKHLITATGQRVTLRCSPRSGDLSVYWYQQSLDQGLQFLIQYYNGEERAKGNILERFSAQQFPDLHSELNLSSLELGDSALYFCASSGQTGPSANEQFFGPGTRLTVL.